The clone carrying this T cell receptor (beta chain) has a count of ten or more. Its target is not known. The CDR3 consists of 15 residues. CDR1 is SNHLY and CDR2 is FYNNEI in the germline V gene. With 1 base removed from V and 1 base from J, the gap between germline ends came to 10 bases. As the template, RNA transcripts were used to amplify TCR beta CDR3 regions. Second-round multiplex PCR followed a first-round RT-PCR using HTBI primers. TCRdb re-called the multiplex PCR reads with MiXCR, one entry per CDR3 protein. The sample lists 300,000 to 400,000 distinct CDR3 sequences; roughly a sixth were seen once. The data are from a study of Graves' ophthalmopathy and Graves' hyperthyroidism. Study-wide results and caveats: The authors also found most expanded thyroid clonotypes above 0.001 frequency in blood.

The sequenced sample consisted of peripheral blood. The sequence derives from an adult man with Graves' ophthalmopathy. This sequence joins TRBV2 and TRBJ1-2; D is undetermined. CDR3 sequence reads: CASSEGHSLNYGYTF. The CDR3, as DNA: TGTGCCAGCAGTGAAGGACACTCCCTTAACTATGGCTACACCTTC.